A selection of T cell receptor beta chains follows, all from one sample in a study of shared clonotypes between healthy human individuals. This table comes from immunoSEQ multiplex PCR, and its TCRdb copy is limited to in-frame clones, with some not included. Of millions of clones listed, more than 85% are singletons. Sequencing was performed on naive CD4+ T cells from PBMCs. These receptors all stem from a man between 18 and 35 years old in good health. Some clones in this sample may be carry-over from other donors' samples. The CDR3 runs from the conserved cysteine through the conserved F or W. The order of the fields is CDR3 protein, CDR3 DNA, V gene, clone size, D gene, J gene. The D gene is left open where the match is weak. A row's size may be missing; if present it is once, few, many or a size class.

CASSEAVRYSGANVLTF	TGTGCCAGCAGTGAAGCGGTGAGATACTCTGGGGCCAACGTCCTGACTTTC	TRBV6-1	NA	NA	TRBJ2-6
CASSLTPGTGRFGGKLFF	TGTGCCAGCAGCCTAACACCCGGGACAGGGAGATTCGGTGGAAAACTGTTTTTT	TRBV28	NA	TRBD1	TRBJ1-4
CASSLGEYSNQPQHF	TGTGCCAGCAGCTTAGGGGAGTATAGCAATCAGCCCCAGCATTTT	TRBV7-2	NA	NA	TRBJ1-5
CSATAGREQFF	TGCAGTGCTACCGCCGGTCGTGAGCAGTTCTTC	TRBV20-1	NA	NA	TRBJ2-1
CASSPSPSTDTQYF	TGTGCCAGCTCACCATCCCCTAGCACAGATACGCAGTATTTT	TRBV18	NA	NA	TRBJ2-3
CASSLLAGDGTDTQYF	TGTGCCAGCAGTTTACTAGCGGGAGATGGGACAGATACGCAGTATTTT	TRBV6-5	NA	TRBD2	TRBJ2-3
CASSQDPAGGYNEQFF	TGCGCCAGCAGCCAAGACCCAGCGGGAGGGTACAATGAGCAGTTCTTC	TRBV4-3	NA	TRBD2	TRBJ2-1
CASSVGSGLYEQYF	TGTGCCAGCAGCGTAGGTAGCGGACTCTACGAGCAGTACTTC	TRBV9	NA	NA	TRBJ2-7
CASSTLAVSYNEQFF	TGTGCCAGCTCAACCCTAGCGGTATCCTACAATGAGCAGTTCTTC	TRBV18	NA	TRBD2	TRBJ2-1
CAISERWRNAEAFF	TGTGCCATCAGTGAGCGCTGGAGGAACGCTGAAGCTTTCTTT	TRBV10-3	NA	NA	TRBJ1-1
CASSFLSRPYLPYF	TGTGCCAGCAGTTTCCTGAGCCGGCCCTACCTTCCGTACTTC	TRBV27	NA	NA	TRBJ2-7
CASSLMDTYEQYF	TGCGCCAGCAGTCTGATGGACACCTACGAGCAGTACTTC	TRBV10-1	NA	NA	TRBJ2-7
CASSLDRVWTEAFF	TGTGCCAGCAGCTTAGACAGGGTATGGACTGAAGCTTTCTTT	TRBV7-2	NA	NA	TRBJ1-1
CASSSQGASNIQYF	TGTGCCAGCAGCTCACAGGGGGCGTCGAACATTCAGTACTTC	TRBV7-2	once	TRBD1	TRBJ2-4
CASSPSPDTQYF	TGTGCCAGCTCACCGAGCCCAGATACGCAGTATTTT	TRBV18	NA	NA	TRBJ2-3
CATSRDSAATQETQYF	TGTGCCACCAGCAGAGATTCCGCGGCAACACAAGAGACCCAGTACTTC	TRBV15	NA	NA	TRBJ2-5
CASSLAGTSNTEAFF	TGTGCCAGCAGCTTAGCCGGGACCTCGAACACTGAAGCTTTCTTT	TRBV7-2	NA	NA	TRBJ1-1
CASSPVAGFSYNEQFF	TGTGCCAGCAGCCCCGTAGCGGGATTCTCCTACAATGAGCAGTTCTTC	TRBV7-2	NA	TRBD2	TRBJ2-1
CASRLQGQVYEQYF	TGCGCCAGCAGACTACAGGGACAGGTCTACGAGCAGTACTTC	TRBV10-1	few	TRBD1	TRBJ2-7
CASSYGDRGGGYTF	TGTGCCAGCAGTTACGGGGACAGGGGGGGAGGCTACACCTTC	TRBV27	NA	TRBD1	TRBJ1-2
CASHDADEQYF	TGTGCCAGCCACGATGCGGACGAGCAGTACTTC	TRBV6-5	NA	NA	TRBJ2-7
CASSTGQGPGANVLTF	TGTGCCAGTAGTACGGGACAGGGCCCTGGGGCCAACGTCCTGACTTTC	TRBV19	NA	TRBD1	TRBJ2-6
CASSLDRGTYEFATEAFF	TGCGCCAGCAGCTTGGATAGAGGGACCTACGAGTTCGCGACTGAAGCTTTCTTT	TRBV5-1	NA	NA	TRBJ1-1
CASSLRVGSGSYEQYF	TGTGCCAGCAGCTTGAGGGTGGGTAGCGGTTCCTACGAGCAGTACTTC	TRBV5-5	NA	NA	TRBJ2-7
CASSLEGNTQYF	TGTGCCAGCAGCTTAGAGGGCAATACGCAGTATTTT	TRBV11-3	NA	NA	TRBJ2-3
CASSVVGVSTDTQYF	TGTGCCAGCAGCGTAGTAGGGGTGAGCACAGATACGCAGTATTTT	TRBV9	NA	NA	TRBJ2-3
CASRPTWTGGFEQYF	TGTGCCAGCAGACCCACCTGGACAGGGGGGTTCGAGCAGTACTTC	TRBV28	NA	TRBD1	TRBJ2-7
CASSLWQGGQPQHF	TGCGCCAGCAGCTTGTGGCAGGGGGGACAGCCCCAGCATTTT	TRBV5-1	NA	TRBD1	TRBJ1-5
CAISRSRNEQFF	TGTGCCATCAGCCGATCCAGGAATGAGCAGTTCTTC	TRBV10-3	NA	NA	TRBJ2-1
CASSLMSGGKREETQYF	TGTGCCAGCAGCTTGATGAGTGGAGGGAAAAGGGAAGAGACCCAGTACTTC	TRBV5-6	NA	NA	TRBJ2-5
CASSQITSEEVKQYF	TGCGCCAGCAGCCAAATAACCTCGGAAGAGGTCAAGCAGTACTTC	TRBV4-1	NA	NA	TRBJ2-7
CASSSTGVTDTQYF	TGTGCCAGCAGCTCCACAGGGGTAACAGATACGCAGTATTTT	TRBV7-3	NA	TRBD1	TRBJ2-3
CASSQSHGAVEQYF	TGTGCCAGCAGCCAGTCCCACGGGGCGGTTGAGCAGTACTTC	TRBV7-3	NA	NA	TRBJ2-7
CASSLGRDQPQHF	TGTGCCAGCAGCTTAGGCAGAGATCAGCCCCAGCATTTT	TRBV7-2	few	NA	TRBJ1-5
CASSVQGGGGAGNTIYF	TGTGCCAGCAGCGTACAGGGGGGTGGTGGGGCTGGAAACACCATATATTTT	TRBV9	NA	TRBD1	TRBJ1-3
CASSLDPYSNQPQHF	TGTGCCAGCAGCTTGGACCCTTATAGCAATCAGCCCCAGCATTTT	TRBV5-4	NA	NA	TRBJ1-5
CSVNGNTEAFF	TGCAGCGTTAACGGGAACACTGAAGCTTTCTTT	TRBV29-1	NA	NA	TRBJ1-1
CASRTGQPWGYTF	TGTGCCAGCAGGACCGGGCAGCCCTGGGGCTACACCTTC	TRBV6-1	NA	NA	TRBJ1-2
CASSLAPGAYEQYF	TGTGCCAGCAGCTTAGCGCCGGGGGCCTACGAGCAGTACTTC	TRBV7-9	few	NA	TRBJ2-7
CASSQGTDTIYF	TGTGCCAGCTCACAGGGTACGGACACCATATATTTT	TRBV18	NA	NA	TRBJ1-3
CASSSRRELNIQYF	TGTGCCAGCAGTTCTAGGCGGGAGCTTAACATTCAGTACTTC	TRBV28	NA	TRBD2	TRBJ2-4
CASSVEPGGEGYTF	TGTGCCAGCAGCGTAGAGCCAGGGGGCGAAGGCTACACCTTC	TRBV9	NA	TRBD1	TRBJ1-2
CASRGGERNQPQHF	TGTGCCAGCAGGGGGGGGGAGCGCAATCAGCCCCAGCATTTT	TRBV2	NA	NA	TRBJ1-5
CASKYRENTEAFF	TGTGCCAGCAAATACAGGGAGAACACTGAAGCTTTCTTT	TRBV6-1	NA	NA	TRBJ1-1
CAWSDGINSPLHF	TGTGCCTGGAGTGACGGGATTAATTCACCCCTCCACTTT	TRBV30	NA	NA	TRBJ1-6
CASSQRVSATNEKLFF	TGTGCCAGCAGCCAGAGGGTATCCGCAACTAATGAAAAACTGTTTTTT	TRBV14	NA	NA	TRBJ1-4
CASSFSGTGAGNTIYF	TGTGCCAGCAGCTTCTCCGGGACAGGGGCTGGAAACACCATATATTTT	TRBV11-3	NA	TRBD1	TRBJ1-3
CASSQTGGRTEAFF	TGTGCCAGCAGCCAGACAGGGGGCAGGACTGAAGCTTTCTTT	TRBV5-4	NA	TRBD1	TRBJ1-1
CASSPGGGYGYTF	TGTGCCAGCAGCCCCGGGGGCGGCTATGGCTACACCTTC	TRBV7-6	few	NA	TRBJ1-2
CASSLGGGTYSNQPQHF	TGTGCCAGCAGCCTCGGCGGGGGAACTTATAGCAATCAGCCCCAGCATTTT	TRBV7-9	NA	NA	TRBJ1-5
CASSGPRGGGRETQYF	TGTGCCAGCAGTGGCCCAAGGGGTGGCGGCAGGGAGACCCAGTACTTC	TRBV6-1	NA	NA	TRBJ2-5
CASSPTAGPADTQYF	TGTGCCAGCAGCCCAACAGCGGGGCCGGCAGATACGCAGTATTTT	TRBV7-3	once	TRBD2	TRBJ2-3
CATQQARGTEAFF	TGTGCCACCCAGCAGGCCAGGGGGACTGAAGCTTTCTTT	TRBV27	NA	TRBD1	TRBJ1-1